This T cell receptor beta chain comes out of a study of T cell repertoires in aging, cancer and after chemotherapy. The study's findings and limits: Compared with age-matched healthy donors, untreated hematological or solid cancer patients showed higher blood TCR clonality.

The template was genomic DNA from peripheral blood, not RNA. TRB rearrangements spanning V, D and J were amplified using mixed TRB-A/B primers. TCRdb independently ran MiXCR on the multiplex PCR reads; one entry per CDR3 protein. The data contain roughly 5,300 distinct CDR3 sequences, 28% of them singletons. Germline V lookup: CDR1 SGHRS, CDR2 YFSETQ. The ends lost 4 bases at V and 2 bases at J; junction bases unmatched: 6. The CDR3 runs 15 residues. Concerning this clonotype itself: Its antigen is still unknown.

This chain links TRBV5-1 with TRBJ2-7; 10 positions agree with TRBD2. Material: blood. This sequence was found in a human donor with a solid tumor. CDR3 DNA sequence: TGCGCCAGCAGCCTGCGACTAGCGGGTACCTACGAGCAGTACTTC. Translation: CASSLRLAGTYEQYF.